The entry below describes one T cell receptor beta chain. This entry belongs to a study of T-cell reconstitution after alpha-beta-depleted transplantation in children. CDR1 and CDR2 (germline): SGHTA, FQGTGA. This CDR3 region has 23 residues. V lost 0 bases to trimming and J lost 0 bases, with 31 bases between them. Molecular barcoding with unique molecular identifiers was used for the TCRbeta library. Each CDR3 protein gets one entry after TCRdb re-called the PCR reads with MiXCR. The table lists 200,000 or so distinct CDR3 sequences, roughly 6.3% of them singletons. The rearrangement uses TRBV7-3 and TRBJ2-3, with a weak D call TRBD1 (5 bases). This sequence was found in a girl less than two years old with combined immunodeficiency, due to receive a stem cell transplant. This material consisted of PBMCs, taken before TCRalphabeta/CD19-depleted stem cell transplant. The CDR3 loop reads CASSLTSPSPGLTSFSSTDTQYF. The CDR3 DNA is TGTGCCAGCAGCTTAACCTCACCCTCCCCAGGGCTCACCAGTTTCAGTAGCACAGATACGCAGTATTTT.